The present T cell receptor beta chain was sequenced within a study of response to subunit inactivated influenza vaccine. Notes on the study in general: With each seasonal influenza vaccination, the authors suggested, few new T cells are recruited.

This CDR3 comprises 15 residues. The germline V gene has CDR1 LGHDT and CDR2 YNNKEL (reference sequence). Trimming took off 6 bases at V and 8 bases at J, with 20 bases between the two ends. TCRdb reprocessed the RT-PCR reads via MiXCR and lists one record per CDR3 protein. The data contain about 520,000 distinct CDR3 sequences, approximately 7.3% of them singletons. In this sample, this clonotype turned up a few times. Antigen unknown. The genes are TRBV3-1 and TRBJ2-1; TRBD2 is a possible D gene (6 bases). This sequence originates from a man between 50 and 69 years old who received an inactivated influenza vaccine. The input for sequencing was PBMCs from blood, taken less than 30 months after vaccination. The CDR3 sequence: CASSPRLGSGDEQFF. The CDR3 DNA is TGTGCCAGCAGTCCTAGACTAGGCTCGGGGGATGAGCAGTTCTTC.